The 21 T cell receptor beta chains given below trace back to one sample, sequenced in a study of control samples from healthy donors and cancer patients. Clones were read by immunoSEQ multiplex PCR, and TCRdb kept only the in-frame ones, dropping some. The sample carries 120,000 or so clones, over 75% recorded once. Sequencing was carried out using blood. Receptors originate from a man in his sixties in good health.

The gene calls are TRBV19 and TRBJ1-2; D remains ambiguous. Trimming removed 6 bases from V and 3 bases from J, with 11 bases in between. Germline loops: CDR1 LNHDA, CDR2 SQIVND (reference sequence). The CDR3 runs to 13 residues. The chain's CDR3 is CASSQYEDYGYTF. The CDR3, as DNA: TGTGCCAGTAGCCAGTATGAGGACTATGGCTACACCTTC.

CDR3 DNA sequence: TGTGCCAGCAGCTTAGGGGACAATCAGCCCCAGCATTTT. As protein: CASSLGDNQPQHF. The chain combines TRBV11-1 with TRBJ1-5; D gene unclear. The CDR3 consists of 13 residues. V was shortened by 1 base and J by 3 bases, with 4 bases between the two germline ends. Germline assignment: CDR1 SGHAT and CDR2 FQDESV (reference sequence).

The chain links TRBV7-2 to TRBJ2-7; a possible D gene is TRBD2 (5 bases). Deletions cut 5 bases from V and 1 base from J, with 12 bases between. Per the germline V gene, CDR1 is SGHTA and CDR2 is FQGNSA. This CDR3 region has 14 residues. DNA of the CDR3: TGTGCCAGCAGCAGCGCACGGGGTTCCTACGAGCAGTACTTC. Amino acid sequence: CASSSARGSYEQYF. The full variable domain, with the rest looked up from reference TRBV7-2 and TRBJ2-7, is GAGVSQSPSNKVTEKGKDVELRCDPISGHTALYWYRQSLGQGLEFLIYFQGNSAPDKSGLPSDRFSAERTGGSVSTLTIQRTQQEDSAVYLCASSSARGSYEQYFGPGTRLTVT.

The CDR3 sequence: CASRGLAGSTEQYF. DNA of the CDR3: TGTGCCAGCAGAGGACTAGCGGGGTCCACCGAGCAGTACTTC. This rearrangement joins TRBV27 to TRBJ2-7, with TRBD2 matching 12 bases. The germline V gene has CDR1 MNHEY and CDR2 SMNVEV (reference sequence). The J segment lost 6 bases and the V segment lost 6 bases, leaving 6 bases of the junction unmatched. The CDR3 is 14 amino acids.

This chain joins TRBV3-1 (or the pseudogene TRBV3-2) and TRBJ1-2; D perhaps matches TRBD1 (5 bases). This CDR3 region has 16 residues. The V and J ends lost 4 bases and 0 bases respectively, with 15 bases between them. Per germline, CDR1 LGHDT and CDR2 YNNKEL (reference sequence). CDR3 region: CASSPSVGEANYGYTF. Written as DNA, the CDR3 is TGTGCCAGCAGCCCGTCTGTGGGGGAAGCTAACTATGGCTACACCTTC.

A remark on this clone: Other DNA variants within this sample encode the same CDR3. The rearrangement links TRBV6-5 to TRBJ2-3, with D uncertain. The germline V and J ends were trimmed by 6 bases and 7 bases, with 8 bases remaining between them. The germline V gene has CDR1 MNHEY and CDR2 SVGAGI. CDR3 length: 11 residues. The CDR3 loop reads CASSLRNTQYF. The CDR3 DNA reads TGTGCCAGCAGCCTTAGGAATACGCAGTATTTT.

The chain is built from TRBV5-1 and TRBJ1-2; D is uncertain. CDR3 length: 15 residues. CDR1 is SGHRS, CDR2 YFSETQ, per germline. V lost 4 bases and J 6 bases, leaving 19 bases between the germline ends. Written as DNA, the CDR3 is TGCGCCAGCAGCCCGGAGACCCCATCGTATAATGGCTACACCTTC. Translating gives CASSPETPSYNGYTF.

J is TRBJ2-7 and V is TRBV5-4; D not certain. Germline V CDR1 and CDR2: SGHNT, YYREEE (reference sequence). The CDR3 has 11 residues. V was clipped by 1 base and J by 6 bases, with 5 bases between them. CDR3 coding DNA: TGTGCCAGCAGCTTGTTGAGCGAGCAGTACTTC. As protein: CASSLLSEQYF.

The genes are TRBV18 and TRBJ1-1; 10 bases align to TRBD1. Germline V gene data show CDR1 as KGHSH and CDR2 as LQKENI. V shed 6 bases and J 1 base; nucleotides not matched to a gene: 14. The CDR3 runs 18 residues. CDR3 nucleotide sequence: TGTGCCAGCTCCAACCGGGACAGGGGAGGGGGTGCGAACACTGAAGCTTTCTTT. It translates to CASSNRDRGGGANTEAFF.

This clone was seen more than once but under ten times. V and J are TRBV5-1 and TRBJ2-3; 14 bases agree with TRBD2. The CDR3 totals 16 residues. Germline CDR1 and CDR2: SGHRS and YFSETQ. V lost 3 bases to trimming and J lost 2 bases; unmatched junction nucleotides: 2. The DNA of the CDR3 is TGCGCCAGCAGCTGGGGACTAGCGGGGGCCACAGATACGCAGTATTTT. This translates into CASSWGLAGATDTQYF.

V gene TRBV24-1 combines with J gene TRBJ2-2, with TRBD1 as a possible D gene (5 bases). V lost 11 bases to trimming and J lost 5 bases, with 14 bases between them. This CDR3 is 13 amino acids long. The germline gives CDR1 KGHDR, CDR2 SFDVKD. CDR3 in amino acids: CAIPGAGTGELFF. In DNA form, the CDR3 reads TGTGCCATACCAGGCGCAGGGACCGGGGAGCTGTTTTTT.

This chain links TRBV6-2 or TRBV6-3 with TRBJ2-7; the D gene is possibly TRBD1 (6 bases). Per germline, CDR1 MNHEY and CDR2 SVGEGT. The CDR3 has 12 residues. V was cut by 3 bases and J by 8 bases, with 11 bases left in between. As DNA, the CDR3 is TGTGCCAGCAGTTATCTGGGACAACAGCAGTACTTC. It specifies CASSYLGQQQYF.

The chain has TRBV28 and TRBJ2-7; the match to TRBD1 covers 10 bases. Germline values: CDR1 MDHEN, CDR2 SYDVKM. V lost 7 bases to trimming and J lost 5 bases; unmatched junction nucleotides: 11. The CDR3 is 15 residues long. The CDR3, as DNA: TGTGCCAGCAAGCTCCTTCCGGGACAGGGGCACGAGCAGTACTTC. Its translation: CASKLLPGQGHEQYF.

The rearrangement uses TRBV19 and TRBJ2-7; 10 bases are a match to TRBD1. V shed 6 bases, J shed 3 bases, and the junction held 11 bases outside the gene matches. Germline V gene lookup returns CDR1 LNHDA and CDR2 SQIVND (reference sequence). The CDR3 totals 16 residues. The CDR3 region has the DNA TGTGCCAGTAGAAGGACCGGGACAGGGGATTTCTACGAGCAGTACTTC. It is translated as CASRRTGTGDFYEQYF.

This clone has a handful of counts. The V call is TRBV5-1, the J call TRBJ1-2, with 7 bases aligning to TRBD1. CDR3 length: 15 residues. The V and J ends lost 0 bases and 5 bases, in that order; junction bases with no gene match: 7. CDR1 is SGHRS and CDR2 is YFSETQ in the germline V gene. This CDR3 reads CASSLEEGARYGYTF. The CDR3 DNA sequence: TGCGCCAGCAGCTTGGAGGAGGGGGCGCGTTATGGCTACACCTTC.

The chain uses TRBV7-8 and TRBJ2-7; 12 nucleotides line up with TRBD2. CDR3 length: 16 amino acids. CDR1 SGHVS and CDR2 FQNEAQ come from the germline V gene. V lost 3 bases, J lost 1 base, and 4 bases stayed unmatched. This CDR3 reads CASSFSGLAGSYEQYF. CDR3 in DNA: TGTGCCAGCAGCTTTAGCGGACTAGCGGGGTCCTACGAGCAGTACTTC.

The rearrangement links TRBV27 to TRBJ2-6; no clear D gene. The CDR3 is 17 residues long. The germline V gene encodes CDR1 MNHEY and CDR2 SMNVEV (reference sequence). Trimming took 8 bases from V and 1 from J, leaving 18 bases between them. CDR3 nucleotides: TGTGCCAGCTCAGACGGAGCCGCGTGGTCTGGGGCCAACGTCCTGACTTTC. Amino acid sequence: CASSDGAAWSGANVLTF.

This clone was detected a few times. The chain recombines TRBV6-1 with TRBJ2-2; D is perhaps TRBD1 (5 bases). The CDR3 consists of 18 residues. Trimming left V 1 base short and J 6 bases short, with 21 bases between. Germline CDR1 is MNHNS and CDR2 is SASEGT. The CDR3 region has the DNA TGTGCCAGCAGTGAAGTACTTGGGCAGGGTAGGGTAGCCGGGGAGCTGTTTTTT. Protein product: CASSEVLGQGRVAGELFF.

This clone was detected a few times. The chain couples TRBV6-5 to TRBJ1-2, with 7 nucleotides matching TRBD1. The CDR3 sequence is 14 residues long. From germline, CDR1 is MNHEY and CDR2 SVGAGI. The trim removed 5 bases at V and 4 bases at J, leaving 7 bases unmatched. The DNA of the CDR3 is TGTGCCAGCAGTCGGACAGGATCATTCTATGGCTACACCTTC. This sequence encodes CASSRTGSFYGYTF.

The chain uses TRBV11-2 and TRBJ1-1, with TRBD1 as a possible D gene (6 bases). The CDR3 runs 16 residues. CDR1 is SGHAT, CDR2 FQNNGV, per germline. The V end lost 4 bases, the J end lost 2 bases, and 17 bases lay between the germline ends. For the CDR3, the DNA is TGTGCCAGCAGCTCCCCTTGGACAGCAAGAAACACTGAAGCTTTCTTT. Its protein product is CASSSPWTARNTEAFF.

This chain links TRBV7-2 with TRBJ1-1, with 7 bases that match TRBD1. Germline V CDR1 and CDR2: SGHTA, FQGNSA. V was pared by 3 bases and J by 1 base, with 5 bases of the junction left unmatched. The CDR3 has 15 amino acids. The CDR3 loop is CASSFTGDSNTEAFF. The CDR3 DNA sequence: TGTGCCAGCAGCTTCACAGGGGACTCGAACACTGAAGCTTTCTTT.